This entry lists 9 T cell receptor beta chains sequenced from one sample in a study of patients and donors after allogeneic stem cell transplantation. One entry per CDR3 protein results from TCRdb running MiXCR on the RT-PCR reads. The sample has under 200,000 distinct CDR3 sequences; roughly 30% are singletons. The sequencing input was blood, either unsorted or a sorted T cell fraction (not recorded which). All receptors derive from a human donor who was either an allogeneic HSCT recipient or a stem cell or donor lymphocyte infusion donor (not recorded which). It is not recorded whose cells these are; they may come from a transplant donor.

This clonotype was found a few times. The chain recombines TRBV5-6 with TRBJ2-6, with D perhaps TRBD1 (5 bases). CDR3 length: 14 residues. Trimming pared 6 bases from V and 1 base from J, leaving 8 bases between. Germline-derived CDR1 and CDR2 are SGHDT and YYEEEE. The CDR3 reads CASIKGSGANVLTF. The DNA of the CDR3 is TGTGCCAGCATCAAGGGGTCTGGGGCCAACGTCCTGACTTTC.

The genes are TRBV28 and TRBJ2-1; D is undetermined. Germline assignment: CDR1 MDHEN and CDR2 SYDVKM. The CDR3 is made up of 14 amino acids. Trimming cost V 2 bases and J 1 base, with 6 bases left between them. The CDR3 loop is CASSLGYSYNEQFF. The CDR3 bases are TGTGCCAGCAGTTTAGGGTATTCCTACAATGAGCAGTTCTTC. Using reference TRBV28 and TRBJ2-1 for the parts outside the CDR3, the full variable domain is DVKVTQSSRYLVKRTGEKVFLECVQDMDHENMFWYRQDPGLGLRLIYFSYDVKMKEKGDIPEGYSVSREKKERFSLILESASTNQTSMYLCASSLGYSYNEQFFGPGTRLTVL.

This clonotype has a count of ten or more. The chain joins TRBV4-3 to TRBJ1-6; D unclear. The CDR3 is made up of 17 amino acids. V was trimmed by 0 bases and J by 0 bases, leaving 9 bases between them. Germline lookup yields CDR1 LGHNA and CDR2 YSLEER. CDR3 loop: CASSQDRRSSYNSPLHF. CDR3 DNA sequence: TGCGCCAGCAGCCAAGATCGCAGGAGCTCCTATAATTCACCCCTCCACTTT.

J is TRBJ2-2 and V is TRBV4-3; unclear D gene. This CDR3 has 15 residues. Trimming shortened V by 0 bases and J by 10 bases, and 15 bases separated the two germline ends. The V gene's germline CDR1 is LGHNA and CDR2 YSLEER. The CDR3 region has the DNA TGCGCCAGCAGCCAAGATCTCTACGGGTCCCTGGAGCTGTTTTTT. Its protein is CASSQDLYGSLELFF.

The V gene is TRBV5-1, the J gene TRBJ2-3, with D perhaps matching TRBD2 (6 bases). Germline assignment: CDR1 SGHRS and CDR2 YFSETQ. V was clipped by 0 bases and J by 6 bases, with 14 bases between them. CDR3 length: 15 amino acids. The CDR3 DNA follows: TGCGCCAGCAGCTTGGGCGGGACGTACGTCGATACGCAGTATTTT. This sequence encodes CASSLGGTYVDTQYF.

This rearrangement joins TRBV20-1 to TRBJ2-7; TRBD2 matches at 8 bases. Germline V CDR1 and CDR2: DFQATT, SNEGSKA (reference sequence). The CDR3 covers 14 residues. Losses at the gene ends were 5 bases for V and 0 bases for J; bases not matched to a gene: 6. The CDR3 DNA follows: TGCAGTGCTTCGTCTAGCGGGCGCTCCTACGAGCAGTACTTC. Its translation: CSASSSGRSYEQYF.

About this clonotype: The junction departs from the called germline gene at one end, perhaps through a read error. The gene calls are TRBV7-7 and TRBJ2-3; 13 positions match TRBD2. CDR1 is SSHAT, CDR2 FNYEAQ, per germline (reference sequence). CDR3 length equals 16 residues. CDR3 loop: CASSVGLAGVTDTQYF. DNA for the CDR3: TGTGCTAGCAGCGTAGGACTAGCGGGAGTGACAGATACGCAGTATTTT.

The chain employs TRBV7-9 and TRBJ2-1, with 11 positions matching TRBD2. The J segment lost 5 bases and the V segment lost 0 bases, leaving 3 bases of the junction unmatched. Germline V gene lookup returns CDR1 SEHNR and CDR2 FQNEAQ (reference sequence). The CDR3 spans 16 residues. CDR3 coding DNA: TGTGCCAGCAGCTTAGCGCGGGGACTAGCGGACAATGAGCAGTTCTTC. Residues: CASSLARGLADNEQFF.

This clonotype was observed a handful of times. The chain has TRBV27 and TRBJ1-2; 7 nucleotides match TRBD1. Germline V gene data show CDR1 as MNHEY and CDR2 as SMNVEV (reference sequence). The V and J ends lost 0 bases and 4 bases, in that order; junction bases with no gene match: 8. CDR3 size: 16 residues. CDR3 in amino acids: CASSLSPTGDGYGYTF. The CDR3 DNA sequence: TGTGCCAGCAGTTTATCCCCAACAGGGGATGGCTATGGCTACACCTTC.